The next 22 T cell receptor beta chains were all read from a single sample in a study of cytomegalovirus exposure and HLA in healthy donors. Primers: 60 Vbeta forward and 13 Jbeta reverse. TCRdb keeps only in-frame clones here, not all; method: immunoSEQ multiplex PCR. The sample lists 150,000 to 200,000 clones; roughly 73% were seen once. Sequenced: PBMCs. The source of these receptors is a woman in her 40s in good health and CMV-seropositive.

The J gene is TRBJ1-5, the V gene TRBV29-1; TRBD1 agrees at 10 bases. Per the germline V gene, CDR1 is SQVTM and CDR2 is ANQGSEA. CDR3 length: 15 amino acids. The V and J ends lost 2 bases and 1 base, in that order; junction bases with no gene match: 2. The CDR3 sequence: CSVEPGQGSNQPQHF. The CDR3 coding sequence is TGCAGCGTTGAACCGGGACAGGGGAGCAATCAGCCCCAGCATTTT.

CDR3 coding DNA: TGCGCCAGCCACTCCGAAGGGGGGGGACAAGAATACAATGAGCAGTTCTTC. Protein: CASHSEGGGQEYNEQFF. The chain is built from TRBV10-2 and TRBJ2-1, with D possibly matching TRBD2 (7 bases). Trimming removed 8 bases from V and 4 bases from J, with 24 bases in between. The CDR3 is made up of 17 amino acids. The germline gives CDR1 WSHSY, CDR2 SAAADI.

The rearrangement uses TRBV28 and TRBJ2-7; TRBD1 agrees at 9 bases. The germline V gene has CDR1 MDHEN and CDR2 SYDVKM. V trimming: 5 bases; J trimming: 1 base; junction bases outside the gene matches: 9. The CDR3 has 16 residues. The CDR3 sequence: CASSLPIGQGSYEQYF. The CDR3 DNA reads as TGTGCCAGCAGTCTACCAATCGGACAGGGGTCCTACGAGCAGTACTTC.

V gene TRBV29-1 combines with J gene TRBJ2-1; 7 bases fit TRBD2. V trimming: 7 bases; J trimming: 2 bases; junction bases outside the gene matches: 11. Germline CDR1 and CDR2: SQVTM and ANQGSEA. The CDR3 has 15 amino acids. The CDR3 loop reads CSAHPQRGTYNEQFF. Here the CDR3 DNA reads TGCAGCGCCCACCCGCAGCGGGGTACCTACAATGAGCAGTTCTTC.

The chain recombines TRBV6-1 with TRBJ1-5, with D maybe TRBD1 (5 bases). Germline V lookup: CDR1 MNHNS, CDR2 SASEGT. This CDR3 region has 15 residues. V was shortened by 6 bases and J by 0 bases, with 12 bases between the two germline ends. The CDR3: CASREQVDSNQPQHF. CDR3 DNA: TGTGCCAGCAGGGAACAGGTAGATAGCAATCAGCCCCAGCATTTT.

The CDR3 nucleotides are TGTGCCAGCTCACCGACCCGTTCAGGAAGGTACGAGCAGTACTTC. Amino acid sequence: CASSPTRSGRYEQYF. The V and J genes are TRBV18 and TRBJ2-7; unclear D gene. This CDR3 has 15 residues. V shed 3 bases and J shed 4 bases, with 16 bases lying between them. Germline CDR1 is KGHSH and CDR2 is LQKENI.

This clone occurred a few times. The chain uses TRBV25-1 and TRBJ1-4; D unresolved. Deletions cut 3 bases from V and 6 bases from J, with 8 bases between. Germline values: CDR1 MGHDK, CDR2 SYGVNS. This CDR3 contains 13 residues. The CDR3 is CASSDGFYEKLFF. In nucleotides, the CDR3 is TGTGCCAGCAGTGACGGGTTTTATGAAAAACTGTTTTTT.

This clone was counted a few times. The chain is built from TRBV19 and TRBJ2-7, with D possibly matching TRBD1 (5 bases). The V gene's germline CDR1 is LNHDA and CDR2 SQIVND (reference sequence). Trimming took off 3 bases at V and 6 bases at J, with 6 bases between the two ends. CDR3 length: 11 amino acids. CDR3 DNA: TGTGCCAGTAGTATGGGGCGCGAGCAGTACTTC. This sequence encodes CASSMGREQYF.

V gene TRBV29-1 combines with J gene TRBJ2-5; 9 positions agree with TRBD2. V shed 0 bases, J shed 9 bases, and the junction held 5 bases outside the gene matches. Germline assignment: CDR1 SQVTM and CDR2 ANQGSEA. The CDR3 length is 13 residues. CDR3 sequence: CSVEDSGGSSQYF. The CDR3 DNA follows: TGCAGCGTTGAAGATAGCGGGGGAAGCTCCCAGTACTTC.

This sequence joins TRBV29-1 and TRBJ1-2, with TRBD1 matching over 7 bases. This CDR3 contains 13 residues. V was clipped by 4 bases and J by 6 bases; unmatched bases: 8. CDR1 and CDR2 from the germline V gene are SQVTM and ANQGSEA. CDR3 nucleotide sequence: TGCAGCGTTGGACAGGGACGAGGCGATGGCTACACCTTC. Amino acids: CSVGQGRGDGYTF.

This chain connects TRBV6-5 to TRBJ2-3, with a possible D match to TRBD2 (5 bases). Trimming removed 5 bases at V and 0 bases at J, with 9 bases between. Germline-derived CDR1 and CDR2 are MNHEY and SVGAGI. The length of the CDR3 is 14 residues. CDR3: CASSSGSSTDTQYF. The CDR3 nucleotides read TGTGCCAGCAGTAGCGGCTCTAGCACAGATACGCAGTATTTT.

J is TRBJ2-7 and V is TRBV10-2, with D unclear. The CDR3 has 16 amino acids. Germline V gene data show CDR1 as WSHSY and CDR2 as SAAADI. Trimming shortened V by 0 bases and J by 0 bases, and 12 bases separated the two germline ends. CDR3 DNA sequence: TGCGCCAGCAGTGAGTCGCCCCAGGCCCGCTCCTACGAGCAGTACTTC. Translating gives CASSESPQARSYEQYF.

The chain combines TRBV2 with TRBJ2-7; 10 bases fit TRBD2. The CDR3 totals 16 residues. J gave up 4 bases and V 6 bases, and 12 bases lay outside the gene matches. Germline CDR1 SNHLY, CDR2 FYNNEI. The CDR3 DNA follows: TGTGCCAGCAGAAAGATCTTGGGTAGCGGGAGGTACGAGCAGTACTTC. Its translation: CASRKILGSGRYEQYF. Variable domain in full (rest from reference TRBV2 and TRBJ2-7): EPEVTQTPSHQVTQMGQEVILRCVPISNHLYFYWYRQILGQKVEFLVSFYNNEISEKSEIFDDQFSVERPDGSNFTLKIRSTKLEDSAMYFCASRKILGSGRYEQYFGPGTRLTVT.

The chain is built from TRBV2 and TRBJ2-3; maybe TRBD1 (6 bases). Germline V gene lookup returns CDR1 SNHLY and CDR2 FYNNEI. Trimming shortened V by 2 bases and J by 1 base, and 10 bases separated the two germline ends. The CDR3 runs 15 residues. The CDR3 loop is CASSEPGQRTDTQYF. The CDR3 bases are TGTGCCAGCAGTGAACCCGGACAGCGCACAGATACGCAGTATTTT.

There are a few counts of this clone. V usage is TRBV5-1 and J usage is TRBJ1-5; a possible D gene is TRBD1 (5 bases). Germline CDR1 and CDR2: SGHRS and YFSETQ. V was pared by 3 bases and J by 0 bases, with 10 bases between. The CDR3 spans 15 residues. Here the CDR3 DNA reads TGCGCCAGCAGCTCGACGGGGGATAGCAATCAGCCCCAGCATTTT. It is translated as CASSSTGDSNQPQHF.

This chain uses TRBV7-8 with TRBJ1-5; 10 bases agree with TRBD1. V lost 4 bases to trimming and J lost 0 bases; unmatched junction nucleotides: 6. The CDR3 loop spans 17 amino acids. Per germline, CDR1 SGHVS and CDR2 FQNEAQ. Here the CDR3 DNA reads TGTGCCAGCAGCTCTGGGGGACAGGGGATTAGCAATCAGCCCCAGCATTTT. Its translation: CASSSGGQGISNQPQHF.

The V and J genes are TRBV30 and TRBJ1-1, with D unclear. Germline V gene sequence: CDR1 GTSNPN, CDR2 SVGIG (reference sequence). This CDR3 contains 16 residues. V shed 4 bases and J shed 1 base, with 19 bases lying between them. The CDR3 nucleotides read TGTGCCTGGAACCCCTCTAGTTGGGTCGAGAACACTGAAGCTTTCTTT. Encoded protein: CAWNPSSWVENTEAFF.

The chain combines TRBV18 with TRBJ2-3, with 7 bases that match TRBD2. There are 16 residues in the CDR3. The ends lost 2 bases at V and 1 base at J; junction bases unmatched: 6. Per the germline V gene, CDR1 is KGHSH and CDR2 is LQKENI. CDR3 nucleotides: TGTGCCAGCTCACCAACCGGGAGGCCGGGCACAGATACGCAGTATTTT. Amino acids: CASSPTGRPGTDTQYF.

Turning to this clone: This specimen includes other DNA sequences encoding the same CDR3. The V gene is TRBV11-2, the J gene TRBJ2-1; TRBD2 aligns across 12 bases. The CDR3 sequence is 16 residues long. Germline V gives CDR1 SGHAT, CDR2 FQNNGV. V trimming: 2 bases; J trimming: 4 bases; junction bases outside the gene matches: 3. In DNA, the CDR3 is TGTGCCAGCAGCTTAAATCTAGCGGGAGGGTACAATGAGCAGTTCTTC. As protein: CASSLNLAGGYNEQFF.

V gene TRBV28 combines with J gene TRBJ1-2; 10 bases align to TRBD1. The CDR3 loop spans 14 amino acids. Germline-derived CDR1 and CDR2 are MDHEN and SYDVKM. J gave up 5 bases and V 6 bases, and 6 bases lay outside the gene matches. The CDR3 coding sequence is TGTGCCAGCAGGCGGACAGGGGGGTTGTATGGCTACACCTTC. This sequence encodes CASRRTGGLYGYTF.

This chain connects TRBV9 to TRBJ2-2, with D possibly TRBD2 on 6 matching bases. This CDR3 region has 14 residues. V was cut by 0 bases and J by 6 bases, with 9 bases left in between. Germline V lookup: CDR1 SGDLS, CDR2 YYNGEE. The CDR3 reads CASSVAGVAGELFF. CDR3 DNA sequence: TGTGCCAGCAGCGTAGCGGGAGTTGCCGGGGAGCTGTTTTTT.

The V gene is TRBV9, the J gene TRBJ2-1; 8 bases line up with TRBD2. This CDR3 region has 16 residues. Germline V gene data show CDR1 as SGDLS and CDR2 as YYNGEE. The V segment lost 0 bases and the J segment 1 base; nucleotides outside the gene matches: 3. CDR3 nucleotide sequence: TGTGCCAGCAGCGTAGGGACTAGCCCTTCCTACAATGAGCAGTTCTTC. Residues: CASSVGTSPSYNEQFF.